This TCR beta chain stems from a study of control samples from healthy donors and cancer patients. Sequencing used immunoSEQ multiplex PCR; TCRdb keeps in-frame clones, though not all of them. Among around 80,000 clones, approximately 89% were seen once, and the ten largest hold around 20%. Sample: blood. This TCR came from a man in his fifties in good health.

This chain's CDR3 is CASSLYGGGTGELFF. In DNA, the CDR3 is TGTGCCAGCAGCTTGTATGGGGGTGGCACCGGGGAGCTGTTTTTT. This chain uses TRBV5-6 with TRBJ2-2; the D gene could be TRBD1 or TRBD2 (5 bases each). The CDR3 is 15 residues long. Germline-derived CDR1 and CDR2 are SGHDT and YYEEEE. V lost 1 base and J lost 4, with 11 bases in between.